These 5 T cell receptor beta chains share one sample of origin, sequenced in a study of blood T cell repertoires in COVID-19. The data were produced by immunoSEQ multiplex PCR, yet TCRdb's version contains in-frame clones alone and is incomplete. Of more than 85,000 clones detected, 85% appear once; the ten largest clones hold roughly 40%. Sample: peripheral blood. All receptors derive from a man at least 80 years old with acute or convalescent COVID-19.

The chain links TRBV9 to TRBJ2-1; D not resolved. The ends were cut back, 0 bases at V and 5 bases at J, with 9 bases in the middle. CDR3 length: 14 residues. Germline V gives CDR1 SGDLS, CDR2 YYNGEE. CDR3 protein: CASSVDWQNNEQFF. The CDR3, as DNA: TGTGCCAGCAGCGTAGATTGGCAGAACAATGAGCAGTTCTTC.

The chain has TRBV28 and TRBJ1-6; 8 bases agree with TRBD1. V gave up 6 bases and J gave up 7 bases; unmatched junction bases: 11. The CDR3 consists of 16 residues. CDR1 MDHEN and CDR2 SYDVKM come from the germline V gene. CDR3 DNA: TGTGCCAGCAGCCCTACGTCAGGGGGCTACAATTCACCCCTCCACTTT. Its protein product is CASSPTSGGYNSPLHF.

The chain is built from TRBV4-3 and TRBJ1-5, with D perhaps TRBD1 (5 bases). The germline CDR1 and CDR2 sequences are LGHNA and YSLEER. The ends were cut back, 0 bases at V and 2 bases at J, with 14 bases in the middle. The CDR3 loop spans 17 amino acids. As DNA, the CDR3 is TGCGCCAGCAGCCAAGATCCCCGGGGGTTTGGCAATCAGCCCCAGCATTTT. It is translated as CASSQDPRGFGNQPQHF.

This chain uses TRBV7-9 with TRBJ2-7; 8 bases map to TRBD2. The CDR3 has 16 amino acids. Per germline, CDR1 SEHNR and CDR2 FQNEAQ (reference sequence). V shed 5 bases and J 0 bases; nucleotides not matched to a gene: 9. The CDR3 protein is CASSLVGLESSYEQYF. In nucleotides, the CDR3 is TGTGCCAGCAGCCTGGTGGGACTAGAGAGCTCCTACGAGCAGTACTTC.

This rearrangement joins TRBV29-1 to TRBJ1-1; D is uncertain. The CDR3 length is 10 residues. Germline V lookup: CDR1 SQVTM, CDR2 ANQGSEA. With 6 bases removed from V and 4 bases from J, the gap between germline ends came to 6 bases. CDR3 DNA sequence: TGCAGCGTCGAGGGCACTGAAGCTTTCTTT. Translated: CSVEGTEAFF.